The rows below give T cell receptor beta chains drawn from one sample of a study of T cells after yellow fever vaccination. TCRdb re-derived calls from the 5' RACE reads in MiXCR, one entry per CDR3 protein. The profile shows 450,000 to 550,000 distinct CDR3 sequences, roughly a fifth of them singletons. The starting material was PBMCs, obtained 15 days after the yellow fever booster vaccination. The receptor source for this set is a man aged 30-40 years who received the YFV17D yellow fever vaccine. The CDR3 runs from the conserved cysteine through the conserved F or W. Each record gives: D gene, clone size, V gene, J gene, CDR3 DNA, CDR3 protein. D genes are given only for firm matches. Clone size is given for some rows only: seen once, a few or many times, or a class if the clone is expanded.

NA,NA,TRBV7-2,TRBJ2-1,TGTGCCAGCAGCTTCGGTTTTTTAGTCGAGCAGTTCTTC,CASSFGFLVEQFF
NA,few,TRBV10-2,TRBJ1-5,TGCGCCAGCTCCATCTCAGGGTCTAGCAATCAGCCCCAGCATTTT,CASSISGSSNQPQHF
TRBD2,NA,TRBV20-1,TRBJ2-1,TGCAGTGCTGATAGCGGGAGCTCCTACAATGAGCAGTTCTTC,CSADSGSSYNEQFF
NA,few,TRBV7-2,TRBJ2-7,TGTGCCAGCAGTCACAAGGGGGGACAGTTTTACGAGCAGTACTTC,CASSHKGGQFYEQYF
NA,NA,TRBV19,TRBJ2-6,TGTGCCAGTAGTATCGGTAGCTCTGGGGCCAACGTCCAGACTTTC,CASSIGSSGANVQTF
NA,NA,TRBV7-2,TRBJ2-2,TGTGCCAGCAGCTTAGTACGGATTAGCACGAACACCGGGGAGCTGTTTTTT,CASSLVRISTNTGELFF
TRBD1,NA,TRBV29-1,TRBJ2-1,TGCAGCGTCCCCGGGACAGGGGGCATCCCTAGGTACAATGAGCAGTTCTTC,CSVPGTGGIPRYNEQFF
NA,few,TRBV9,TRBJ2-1,TGTGCCAGCAGCGTAGGTACCATCAATGAGCAGTTCTTC,CASSVGTINEQFF
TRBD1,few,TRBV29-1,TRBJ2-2,TGCAGCGCCCGAGGGGGACAGGGTCGAACCGGGGAGCTGTTTTTT,CSARGGQGRTGELFF
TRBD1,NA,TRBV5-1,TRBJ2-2,TGCGCCAGCACCACGGGACAGGGGGGCACCGGGGAGCTGTTTTTT,CASTTGQGGTGELFF
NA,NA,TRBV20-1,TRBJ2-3,TGCAGTGCTTTTCCCCCCGGGGGTACGCAGTATTTT,CSAFPPGGTQYF
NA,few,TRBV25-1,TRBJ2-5,TGTGCCAGCAGTGCCCCTAGCTTCGCGGAGAGGCGTGAGACCCAGTACTTC,CASSAPSFAERRETQYF
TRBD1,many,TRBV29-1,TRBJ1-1,TGCAGCGGTGGGACAGTCCTCGGCGGCACTGAAGCTTTCTTT,CSGGTVLGGTEAFF